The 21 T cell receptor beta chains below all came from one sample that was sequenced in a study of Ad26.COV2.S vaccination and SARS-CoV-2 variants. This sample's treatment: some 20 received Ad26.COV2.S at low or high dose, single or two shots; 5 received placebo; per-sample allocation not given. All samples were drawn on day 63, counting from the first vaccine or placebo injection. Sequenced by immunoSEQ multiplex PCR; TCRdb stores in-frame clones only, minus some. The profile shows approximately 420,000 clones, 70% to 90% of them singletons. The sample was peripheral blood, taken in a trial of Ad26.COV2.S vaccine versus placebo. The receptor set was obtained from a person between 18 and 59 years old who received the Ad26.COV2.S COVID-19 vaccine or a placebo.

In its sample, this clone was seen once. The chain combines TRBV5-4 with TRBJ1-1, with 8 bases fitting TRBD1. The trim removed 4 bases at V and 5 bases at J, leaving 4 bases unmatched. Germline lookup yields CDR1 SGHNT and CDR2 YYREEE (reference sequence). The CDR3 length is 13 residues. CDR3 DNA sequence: TGTGCCAGCAGCCGGACAGGGCGAACTGAAGCTTTCTTT. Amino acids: CASSRTGRTEAFF.

DNA of the CDR3: TGCGCCAGCAGCCAACCGGCAGGGGGTGGAACTGAAGCTTTCTTT. This codes for CASSQPAGGGTEAFF. The V gene is TRBV4-1, the J gene TRBJ1-1; the match to TRBD1 covers 7 bases. The ends lost 2 bases at V and 5 bases at J; junction bases unmatched: 8. The CDR3 totals 15 residues. CDR1 is MGHRA, CDR2 YSYEKL, per germline.

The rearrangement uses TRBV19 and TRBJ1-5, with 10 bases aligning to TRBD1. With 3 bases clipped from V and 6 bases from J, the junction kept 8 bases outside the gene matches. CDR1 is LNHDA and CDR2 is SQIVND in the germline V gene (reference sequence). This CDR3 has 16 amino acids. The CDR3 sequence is CASSIYGTGVGQPQHF. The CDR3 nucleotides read TGTGCCAGTAGTATTTACGGGACAGGGGTGGGTCAGCCCCAGCATTTT.

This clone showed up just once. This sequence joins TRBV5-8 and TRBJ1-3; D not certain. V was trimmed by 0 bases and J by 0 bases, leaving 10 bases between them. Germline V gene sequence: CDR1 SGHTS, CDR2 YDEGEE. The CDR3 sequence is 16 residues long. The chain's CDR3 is CASSLAKQSSGNTIYF. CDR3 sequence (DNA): TGTGCCAGCAGCTTGGCCAAACAGTCCTCTGGAAACACCATATATTTT.

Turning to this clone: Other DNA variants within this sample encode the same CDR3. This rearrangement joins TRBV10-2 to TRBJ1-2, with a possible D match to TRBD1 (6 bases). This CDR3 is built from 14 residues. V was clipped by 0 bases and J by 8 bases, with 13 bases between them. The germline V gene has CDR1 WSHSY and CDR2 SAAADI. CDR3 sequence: CASSESGGGYGYTF. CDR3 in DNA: TGCGCCAGCAGTGAGTCAGGGGGGGGCTACGGCTACACCTTC.

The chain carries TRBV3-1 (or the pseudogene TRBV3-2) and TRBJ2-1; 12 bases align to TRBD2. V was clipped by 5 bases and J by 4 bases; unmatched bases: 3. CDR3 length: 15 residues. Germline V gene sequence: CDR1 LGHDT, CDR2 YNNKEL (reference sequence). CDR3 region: CASSDGLAGYNEQFF. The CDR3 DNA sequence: TGTGCCAGCAGCGACGGACTAGCGGGGTACAATGAGCAGTTCTTC.

The CDR3 protein is CASSQEEGAGNTIYF. The CDR3 DNA is TGCGCCAGCAGCCAAGAAGAAGGGGCTGGAAACACCATATATTTT. This chain links TRBV4-3 with TRBJ1-3, with TRBD1 as a possible D gene (5 bases). Germline-derived CDR1 and CDR2 are LGHNA and YSLEER. The CDR3 length is 15 residues. Trimming took off 0 bases at V and 2 bases at J, with 8 bases between the two ends.

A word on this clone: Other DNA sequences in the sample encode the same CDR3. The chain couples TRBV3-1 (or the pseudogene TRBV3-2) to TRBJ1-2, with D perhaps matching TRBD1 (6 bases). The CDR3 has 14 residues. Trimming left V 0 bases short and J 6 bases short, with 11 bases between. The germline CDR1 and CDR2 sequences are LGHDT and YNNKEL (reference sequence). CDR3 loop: CASSQDLGGDGYTF. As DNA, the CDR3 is TGTGCCAGCAGCCAAGATCTAGGGGGGGATGGCTACACCTTC.

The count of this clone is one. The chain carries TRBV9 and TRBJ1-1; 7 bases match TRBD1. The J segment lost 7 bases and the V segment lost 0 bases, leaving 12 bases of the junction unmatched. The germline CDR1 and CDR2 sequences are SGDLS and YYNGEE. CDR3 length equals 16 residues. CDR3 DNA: TGTGCCAGCAGCGTAGCCTATAGGGACAGCCCTAATGAAGCTTTCTTT. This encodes CASSVAYRDSPNEAFF.

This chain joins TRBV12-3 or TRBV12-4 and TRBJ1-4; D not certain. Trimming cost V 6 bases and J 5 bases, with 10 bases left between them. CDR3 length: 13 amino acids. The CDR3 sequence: CASSPGGNEKLFF. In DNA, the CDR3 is TGTGCCAGCAGCCCGGGTGGGAATGAAAAACTGTTTTTT.

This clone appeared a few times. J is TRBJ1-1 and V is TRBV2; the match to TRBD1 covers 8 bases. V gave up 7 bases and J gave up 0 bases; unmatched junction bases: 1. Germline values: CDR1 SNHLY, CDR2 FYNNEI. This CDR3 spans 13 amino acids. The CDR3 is CASKGQVNTEAFF. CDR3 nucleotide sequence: TGTGCCAGCAAGGGACAGGTGAACACTGAAGCTTTCTTT.

The CDR3 DNA is TGTGCCAGTAGAGGGACAGGCGTATCACCCCTCCACTTT. This encodes CASRGTGVSPLHF. The chain uses TRBV2 and TRBJ1-6; the match to TRBD1 covers 8 bases. Germline V gene lookup returns CDR1 SNHLY and CDR2 FYNNEI. V shed 9 bases, J shed 10 bases, and the junction held 8 bases outside the gene matches. The CDR3 spans 13 residues.

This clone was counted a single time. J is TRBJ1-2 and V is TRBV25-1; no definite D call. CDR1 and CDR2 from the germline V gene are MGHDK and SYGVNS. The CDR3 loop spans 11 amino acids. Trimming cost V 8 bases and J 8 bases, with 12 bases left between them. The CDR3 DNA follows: TGTGCCAGCGGCGGTCGGAGCGGCTACACCTTC. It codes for CASGGRSGYTF.

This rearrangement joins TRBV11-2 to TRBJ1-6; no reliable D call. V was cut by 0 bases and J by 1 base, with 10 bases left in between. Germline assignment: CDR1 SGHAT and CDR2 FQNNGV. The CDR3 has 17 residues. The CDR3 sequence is CASSLDNKVSYNSPLHF. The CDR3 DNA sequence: TGTGCCAGCAGCTTAGATAATAAAGTGTCCTATAATTCACCCCTCCACTTT.

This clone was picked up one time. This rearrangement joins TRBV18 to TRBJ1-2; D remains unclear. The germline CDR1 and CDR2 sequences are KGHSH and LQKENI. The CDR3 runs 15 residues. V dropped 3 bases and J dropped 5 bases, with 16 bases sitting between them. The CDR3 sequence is CASSPQTGNLYGYTF. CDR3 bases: TGTGCCAGCTCACCCCAAACCGGGAACTTGTATGGCTACACCTTC.

In DNA form, the CDR3 reads TGTGCCAGCAGTGAAAACCTAGGGGAAGATACGCAGTATTTT. Its protein is CASSENLGEDTQYF. This chain connects TRBV6-1 to TRBJ2-3; a possible D gene is TRBD1 (5 bases). CDR3 length: 14 amino acids. V gave up 2 bases and J gave up 5 bases, with 11 bases separating them. The germline V gene has CDR1 MNHNS and CDR2 SASEGT.

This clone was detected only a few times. The CDR3 here is CASSATGLAETQYF. As DNA, the CDR3 is TGCGCCAGCAGCGCGACGGGACTAGCTGAGACCCAGTACTTC. The chain uses TRBV5-1 and TRBJ2-5; 9 nucleotides align to TRBD2. V shed 4 bases and J 5 bases; nucleotides not matched to a gene: 6. The V gene's germline CDR1 is SGHRS and CDR2 YFSETQ. The CDR3 is 14 amino acids. The variable domain in full, with the rest retrieved from reference TRBV5-1 and TRBJ2-5, is KAGVTQTPRYLIKTRGQQVTLSCSPISGHRSVSWYQQTPGQGLQFLFEYFSETQRNKGNFPGRFSGRQFSNSRSEMNVSTLELGDSALYLCASSATGLAETQYFGPGTRLLVL.

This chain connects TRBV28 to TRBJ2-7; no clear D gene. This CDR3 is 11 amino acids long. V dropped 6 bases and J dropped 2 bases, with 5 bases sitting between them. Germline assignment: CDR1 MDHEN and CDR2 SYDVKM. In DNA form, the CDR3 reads TGTGCCAGCAGACAGACCTACGAGCAGTACTTC. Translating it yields CASRQTYEQYF.

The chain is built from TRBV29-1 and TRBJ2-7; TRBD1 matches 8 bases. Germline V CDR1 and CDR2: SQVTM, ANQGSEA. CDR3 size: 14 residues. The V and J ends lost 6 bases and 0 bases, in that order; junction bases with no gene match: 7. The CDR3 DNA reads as TGCAGCGTGGACACAGGGGGTGCCTCCTACGAGCAGTACTTC. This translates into CSVDTGGASYEQYF.

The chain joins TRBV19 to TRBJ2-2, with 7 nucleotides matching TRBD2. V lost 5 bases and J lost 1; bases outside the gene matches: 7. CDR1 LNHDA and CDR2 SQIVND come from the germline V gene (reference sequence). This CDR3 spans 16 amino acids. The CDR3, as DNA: TGTGCCAGTAGTCCAGGTTTAGCGGGGAACACCGGGGAGCTGTTTTTT. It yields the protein CASSPGLAGNTGELFF.

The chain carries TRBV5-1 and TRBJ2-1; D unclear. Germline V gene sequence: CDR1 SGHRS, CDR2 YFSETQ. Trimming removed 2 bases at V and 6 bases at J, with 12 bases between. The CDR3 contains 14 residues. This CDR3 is CASSLALSSNEQFF. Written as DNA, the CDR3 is TGCGCCAGCAGCTTAGCCCTGAGTAGCAATGAGCAGTTCTTC.